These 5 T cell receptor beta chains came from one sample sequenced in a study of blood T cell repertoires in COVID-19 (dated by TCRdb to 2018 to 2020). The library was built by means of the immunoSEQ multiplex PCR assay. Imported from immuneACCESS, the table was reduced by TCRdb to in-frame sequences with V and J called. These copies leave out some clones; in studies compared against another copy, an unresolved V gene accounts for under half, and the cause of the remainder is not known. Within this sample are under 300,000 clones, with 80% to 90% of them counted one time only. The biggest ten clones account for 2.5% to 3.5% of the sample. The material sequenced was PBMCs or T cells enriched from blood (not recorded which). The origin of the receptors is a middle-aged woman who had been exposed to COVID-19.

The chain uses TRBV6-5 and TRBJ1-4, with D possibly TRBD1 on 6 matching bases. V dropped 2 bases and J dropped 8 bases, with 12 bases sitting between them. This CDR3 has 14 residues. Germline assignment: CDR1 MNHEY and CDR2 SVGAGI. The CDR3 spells CASSYGGAQEKLFF. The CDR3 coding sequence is TGTGCCAGCAGTTACGGGGGGGCGCAGGAAAAACTGTTTTTT.

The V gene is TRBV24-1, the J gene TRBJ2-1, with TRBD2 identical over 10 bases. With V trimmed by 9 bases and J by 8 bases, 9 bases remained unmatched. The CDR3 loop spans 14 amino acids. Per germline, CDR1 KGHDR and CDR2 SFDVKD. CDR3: CATAASGSGYEQFF. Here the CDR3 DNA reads TGTGCCACCGCGGCTAGCGGGAGTGGCTATGAGCAGTTCTTC.

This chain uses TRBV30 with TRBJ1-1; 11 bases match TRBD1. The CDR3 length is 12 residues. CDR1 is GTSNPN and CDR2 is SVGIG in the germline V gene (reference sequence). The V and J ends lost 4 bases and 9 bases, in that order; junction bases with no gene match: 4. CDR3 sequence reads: CAWIGTGGKAFF. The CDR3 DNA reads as TGTGCCTGGATAGGGACAGGGGGAAAAGCTTTCTTT.

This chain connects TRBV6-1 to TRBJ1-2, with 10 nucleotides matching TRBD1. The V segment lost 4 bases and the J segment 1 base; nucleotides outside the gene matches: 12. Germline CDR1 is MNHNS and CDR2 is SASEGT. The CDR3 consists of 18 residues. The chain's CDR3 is CASSGGTGALDFNYGYTF. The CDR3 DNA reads TGTGCCAGCAGTGGGGGGACAGGGGCGCTAGACTTTAACTATGGCTACACCTTC.

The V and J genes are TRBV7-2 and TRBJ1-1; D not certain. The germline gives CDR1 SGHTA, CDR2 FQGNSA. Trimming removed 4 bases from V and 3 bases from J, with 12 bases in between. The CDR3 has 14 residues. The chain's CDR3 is CASSSSFFDTEAFF. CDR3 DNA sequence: TGTGCCAGCAGCTCTTCTTTTTTCGACACTGAAGCTTTCTTT.